These T cell receptor beta chains were read from a single sample in a study of T-cell memory formation after mild COVID-19. TCRdb independently ran MiXCR on the 5' RACE reads; one entry per CDR3 protein. The sample lists approximately 580,000 distinct CDR3 sequences; over 20% were seen once. The sample taken for sequencing was PBMCs or a T cell subset sorted from them (not recorded which). These receptors all come from an adult woman who had mild COVID-19 (a few samples of this study predate the infection). Cell type and time point are not known. CDR3s leave out the opening cysteine and the closing phenylalanine or tryptophan. The order of the fields is J gene, D gene, V gene, CDR3 protein. D genes are given only for firm matches.

J gene: TRBJ2-7
D gene: TRBD2
V gene: TRBV6-6
CDR3 protein: ASSYGLVGYEQY

J gene: TRBJ2-1
D gene: NA
V gene: TRBV19
CDR3 protein: ASTGLFSPGDNEQF

J gene: TRBJ1-5
D gene: NA
V gene: TRBV6-2/TRBV6-3
CDR3 protein: ASSWAEDHPQH

J gene: TRBJ2-7
D gene: NA
V gene: TRBV5-5
CDR3 protein: ASSLAPGDVYEQY

J gene: TRBJ2-1
D gene: NA
V gene: TRBV5-1
CDR3 protein: ASSLLGGKYEQF

J gene: TRBJ1-2
D gene: TRBD1
V gene: TRBV25-1
CDR3 protein: ASQQGARGYT

J gene: TRBJ2-3
D gene: NA
V gene: TRBV15
CDR3 protein: ATSRTQDTQY

J gene: TRBJ2-3
D gene: NA
V gene: TRBV19
CDR3 protein: ASSPRRATTDTQY

J gene: TRBJ2-1
D gene: TRBD1
V gene: TRBV6-1
CDR3 protein: ASSGQGGYNEQF

J gene: TRBJ1-1
D gene: NA
V gene: TRBV24-1
CDR3 protein: AAGRDTEAF

J gene: TRBJ2-2
D gene: TRBD2
V gene: TRBV2
CDR3 protein: ASSLSGRHGELF

J gene: TRBJ1-6
D gene: NA
V gene: TRBV2
CDR3 protein: ASSSGLMGGPLH

J gene: TRBJ2-3
D gene: TRBD2
V gene: TRBV7-9
CDR3 protein: ASSSPGLAVTDTQY

J gene: TRBJ2-1
D gene: NA
V gene: TRBV18
CDR3 protein: ASSPEPPSSGYEQF

J gene: TRBJ2-3
D gene: TRBD2
V gene: TRBV7-6
CDR3 protein: ASSPKPGGRSDTQY

J gene: TRBJ2-1
D gene: TRBD2
V gene: TRBV29-1
CDR3 protein: SVEVGWLQASGSFNNEQF

J gene: TRBJ2-1
D gene: NA
V gene: TRBV7-3
CDR3 protein: ASSLRGGGYNEQF